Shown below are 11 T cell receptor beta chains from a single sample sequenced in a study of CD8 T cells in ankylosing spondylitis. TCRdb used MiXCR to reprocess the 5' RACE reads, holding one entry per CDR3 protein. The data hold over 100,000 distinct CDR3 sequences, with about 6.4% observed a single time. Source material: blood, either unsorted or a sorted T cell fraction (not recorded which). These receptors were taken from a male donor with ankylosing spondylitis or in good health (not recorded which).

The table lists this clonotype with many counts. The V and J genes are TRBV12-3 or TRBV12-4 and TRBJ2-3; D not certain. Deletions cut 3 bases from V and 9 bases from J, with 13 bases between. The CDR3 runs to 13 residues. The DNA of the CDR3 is TGTGCCAGCAGTTTTTCGTCGGGTCCAACGCAGTATTTT. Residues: CASSFSSGPTQYF.

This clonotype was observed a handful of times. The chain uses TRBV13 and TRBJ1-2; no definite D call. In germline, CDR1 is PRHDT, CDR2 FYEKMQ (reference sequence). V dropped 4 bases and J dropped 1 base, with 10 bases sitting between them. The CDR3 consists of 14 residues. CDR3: CASSSGLSNYGYTF. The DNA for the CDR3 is TGTGCCAGCAGCTCCGGACTGAGTAACTATGGCTACACCTTC.

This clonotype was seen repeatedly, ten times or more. The CDR3 region has the DNA TGCGCCAGCAGCTTGGGCCTACAGGGGCGGAACACTGAAGCTTTCTTT. Its translation: CASSLGLQGRNTEAFF. This chain joins TRBV5-1 and TRBJ1-1; 7 nucleotides line up with TRBD1. The trim removed 0 bases at V and 1 base at J, leaving 6 bases unmatched. The CDR3 is 16 amino acids. Looked up from germline, CDR1 is SGHRS and CDR2 is YFSETQ.

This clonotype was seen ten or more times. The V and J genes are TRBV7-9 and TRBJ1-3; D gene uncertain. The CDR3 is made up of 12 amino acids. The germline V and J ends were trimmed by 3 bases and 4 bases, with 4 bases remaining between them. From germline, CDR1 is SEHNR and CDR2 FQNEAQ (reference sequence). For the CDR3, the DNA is TGTGCCAGCAGCTTGACCGGAAACACCATATATTTT. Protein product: CASSLTGNTIYF. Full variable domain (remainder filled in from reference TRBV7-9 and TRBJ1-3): DTGVSQNPRHKITKRGQNVTFRCDPISEHNRLYWYRQTLGQGPEFLTYFQNEAQLEKSRLLSDRFSAERPKGSFSTLEIQRTEQGDSAMYLCASSLTGNTIYFGEGSWLTVV.

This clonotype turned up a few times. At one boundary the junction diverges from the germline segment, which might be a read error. CDR3 sequence (DNA): TGTGCCAGCAGCGTAGCGGGGGCCAATGAGCAGTTCTTC. Its protein is CASSVAGANEQFF. The chain joins TRBV7-9 to TRBJ2-1, with TRBD2 matching over 9 bases. The CDR3 loop spans 13 amino acids. In germline, CDR1 is SEHNR, CDR2 FQNEAQ (reference sequence). The whole variable domain, filled in from reference TRBV7-9 and TRBJ2-1, reads DTGVSQNPRHKITKRGQNVTFRCDPISEHNRLYWYRQTLGQGPEFLTYFQNEAQLEKSRLLSDRFSAERPKGSFSTLEIQRTEQGDSAMYLCASSVAGANEQFFGPGTRLTVL.

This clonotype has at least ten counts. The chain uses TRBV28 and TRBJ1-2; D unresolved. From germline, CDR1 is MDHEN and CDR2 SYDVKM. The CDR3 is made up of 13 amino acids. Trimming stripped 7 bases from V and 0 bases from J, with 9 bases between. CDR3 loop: CASNPRANYGYTF. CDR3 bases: TGTGCCAGCAACCCAAGGGCTAACTATGGCTACACCTTC.

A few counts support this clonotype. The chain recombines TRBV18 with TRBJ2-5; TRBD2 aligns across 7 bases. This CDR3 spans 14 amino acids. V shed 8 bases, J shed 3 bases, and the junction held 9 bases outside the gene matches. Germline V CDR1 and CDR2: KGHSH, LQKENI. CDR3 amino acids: CASKLARTEETQYF. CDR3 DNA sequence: TGTGCCAGCAAACTAGCGCGCACCGAAGAGACCCAGTACTTC.

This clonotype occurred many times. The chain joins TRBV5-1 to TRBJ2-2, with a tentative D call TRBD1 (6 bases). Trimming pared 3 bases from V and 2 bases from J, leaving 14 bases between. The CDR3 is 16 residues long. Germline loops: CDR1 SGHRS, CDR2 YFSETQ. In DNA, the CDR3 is TGCGCCAGCAGCTGGGGGACAACCTTTAACACCGGGGAGCTGTTTTTT. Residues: CASSWGTTFNTGELFF.

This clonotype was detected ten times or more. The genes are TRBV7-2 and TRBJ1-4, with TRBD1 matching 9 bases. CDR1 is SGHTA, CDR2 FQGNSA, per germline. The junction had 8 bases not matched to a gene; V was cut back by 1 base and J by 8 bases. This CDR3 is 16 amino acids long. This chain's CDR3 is CASSLVVGTGTEKLFF. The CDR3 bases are TGTGCCAGCAGCTTAGTCGTAGGGACAGGGACGGAAAAACTGTTTTTT.

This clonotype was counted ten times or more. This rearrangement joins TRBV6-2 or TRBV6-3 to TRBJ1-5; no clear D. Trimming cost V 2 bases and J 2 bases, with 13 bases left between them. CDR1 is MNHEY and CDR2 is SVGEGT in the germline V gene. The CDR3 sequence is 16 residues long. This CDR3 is CASSYDRDRGNQPQHF. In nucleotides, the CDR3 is TGTGCCAGCAGTTACGACCGGGATAGGGGCAATCAGCCCCAGCATTTT.

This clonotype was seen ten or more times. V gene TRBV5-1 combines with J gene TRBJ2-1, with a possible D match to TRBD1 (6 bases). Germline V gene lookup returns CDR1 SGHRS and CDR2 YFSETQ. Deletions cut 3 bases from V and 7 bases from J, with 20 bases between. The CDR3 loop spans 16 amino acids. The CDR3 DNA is TGCGCCAGCAGCTCCACAGGGTCTGTCCCTATGAATGAGCAGTTCTTC. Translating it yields CASSSTGSVPMNEQFF.